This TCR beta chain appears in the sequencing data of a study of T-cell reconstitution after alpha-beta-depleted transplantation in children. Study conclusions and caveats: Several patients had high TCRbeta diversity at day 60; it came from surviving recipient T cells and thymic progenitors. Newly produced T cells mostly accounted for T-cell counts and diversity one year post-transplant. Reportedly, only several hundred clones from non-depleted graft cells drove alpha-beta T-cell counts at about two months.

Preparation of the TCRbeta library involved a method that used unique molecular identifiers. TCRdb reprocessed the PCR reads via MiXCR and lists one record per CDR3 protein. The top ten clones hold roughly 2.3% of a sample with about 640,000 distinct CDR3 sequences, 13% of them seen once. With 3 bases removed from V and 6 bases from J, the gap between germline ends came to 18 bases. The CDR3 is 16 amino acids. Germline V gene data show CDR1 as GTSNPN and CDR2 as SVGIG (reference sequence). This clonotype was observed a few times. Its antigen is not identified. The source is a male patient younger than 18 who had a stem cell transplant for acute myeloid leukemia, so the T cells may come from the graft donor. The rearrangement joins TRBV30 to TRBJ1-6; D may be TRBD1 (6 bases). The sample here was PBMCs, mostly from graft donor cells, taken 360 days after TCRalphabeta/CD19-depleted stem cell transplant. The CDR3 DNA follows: TGTGCCTGGAGCGCTCGACAGGTAGGGGGTAATTCACCCCTCCACTTT. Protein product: CAWSARQVGGNSPLHF.